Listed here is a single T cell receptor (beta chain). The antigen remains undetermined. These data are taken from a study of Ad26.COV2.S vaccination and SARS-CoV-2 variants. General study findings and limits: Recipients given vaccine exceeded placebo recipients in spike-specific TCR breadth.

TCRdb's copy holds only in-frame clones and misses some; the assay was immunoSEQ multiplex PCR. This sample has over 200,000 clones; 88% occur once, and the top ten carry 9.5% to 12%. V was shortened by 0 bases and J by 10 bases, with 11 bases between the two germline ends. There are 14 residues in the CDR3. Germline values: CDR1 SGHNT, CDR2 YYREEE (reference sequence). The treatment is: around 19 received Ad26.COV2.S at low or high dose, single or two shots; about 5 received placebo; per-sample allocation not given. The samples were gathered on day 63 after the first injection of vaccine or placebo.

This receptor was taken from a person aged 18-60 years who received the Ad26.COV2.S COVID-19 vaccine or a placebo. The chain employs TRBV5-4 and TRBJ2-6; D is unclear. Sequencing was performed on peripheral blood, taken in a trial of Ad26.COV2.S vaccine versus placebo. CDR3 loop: CASSLVVTPNVLTF. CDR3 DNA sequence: TGTGCCAGCAGCTTGGTAGTAACACCAAACGTCCTGACTTTC.